The rows below give T cell receptor beta chains drawn from one sample of a study of cytomegalovirus exposure and HLA in healthy donors. Sequenced by immunoSEQ multiplex PCR; TCRdb stores in-frame clones only, minus some. The table has more than 90,000 clones, approximately 95% seen once; the top ten hold about 1.1%. Sequencing input: PBMCs. The receptors shown here come from a woman aged 30 to 39 in good health and CMV-seropositive. The CDR3 runs from the conserved cysteine through the conserved F or W. The order of the fields is J gene, D gene, clone size, V gene, CDR3 DNA, CDR3 protein. The D gene is left open where the match is weak. Clone size is stated in some rows and not others, as once, few, many or a class when expanded.

J gene: TRBJ2-5; D gene: TRBD1; clone size: -; V gene: TRBV5-4; CDR3 DNA: TGTGCCAGCAGCTTCGGTATCGGACAGGGGGTTGGGGAGACCCAGTACTTC; CDR3 protein: CASSFGIGQGVGETQYF
J gene: TRBJ1-2; D gene: -; clone size: -; V gene: TRBV6-5; CDR3 DNA: TGTGCCAGCAGAGTTGGACAGCCCACTAACTATGGCTACACCTTC; CDR3 protein: CASRVGQPTNYGYTF
J gene: TRBJ2-3; D gene: -; clone size: -; V gene: TRBV7-2; CDR3 DNA: TGTGCCAGCACTAATAGCGGCGAGTTGGGTGCGCCGTATTTT; CDR3 protein: CASTNSGELGAPYF
J gene: TRBJ2-7; D gene: TRBD2; clone size: once; V gene: TRBV6-5; CDR3 DNA: TGTGCCAGCAGAGCGGGAGCGTCCTACGAGCAGTACTTC; CDR3 protein: CASRAGASYEQYF
J gene: TRBJ2-2; D gene: -; clone size: -; V gene: TRBV6-5; CDR3 DNA: TGTGCCAGCAGTTACTCGAGTGAGGCCGGGGAGCTGTTTTTT; CDR3 protein: CASSYSSEAGELFF
J gene: TRBJ1-5; D gene: -; clone size: -; V gene: TRBV10-3; CDR3 DNA: TGTGCCATCAGTGAGTCGCAGGGAAGGCAGCCCCAGCATTTT; CDR3 protein: CAISESQGRQPQHF
J gene: TRBJ2-1; D gene: TRBD1; clone size: -; V gene: TRBV19; CDR3 DNA: TGTGCCAGTAGTATAGAGAGGGGGCAGAATGAGCAGTTCTTC; CDR3 protein: CASSIERGQNEQFF
J gene: TRBJ1-1; D gene: -; clone size: -; V gene: TRBV5-1; CDR3 DNA: TGCGCCAGCAGCCCCCAAGGGGGTGGGATGAACACTGAAGCTTTCTTT; CDR3 protein: CASSPQGGGMNTEAFF
J gene: TRBJ2-7; D gene: TRBD1; clone size: -; V gene: TRBV7-6; CDR3 DNA: TGTGCCAGCAGCCCAGGGGGACAGGGTATGAGCGAGCAGTACTTC; CDR3 protein: CASSPGGQGMSEQYF
J gene: TRBJ1-4; D gene: -; clone size: -; V gene: TRBV19; CDR3 DNA: TGTGCCAGTAGTATACCCGGGGAAAAACTGTTTTTT; CDR3 protein: CASSIPGEKLFF
J gene: TRBJ1-5; D gene: -; clone size: -; V gene: TRBV28; CDR3 DNA: TGTGCCAGCCGCATAAACCAGGGGAGAGGTGATCAGCCCCAGCATTTT; CDR3 protein: CASRINQGRGDQPQHF
J gene: TRBJ2-3; D gene: TRBD1; clone size: -; V gene: TRBV27; CDR3 DNA: TGTGCCAGCAGTCTGGATTGGACAGGTAGCACAGATACGCAGTATTTT; CDR3 protein: CASSLDWTGSTDTQYF
J gene: TRBJ2-3; D gene: TRBD2; clone size: -; V gene: TRBV4-3; CDR3 DNA: TGCGCCAGCAGCCAAGGGACTAGCGGGAGCTGGGCAGATACGCAGTATTTT; CDR3 protein: CASSQGTSGSWADTQYF
J gene: TRBJ2-1; D gene: TRBD2; clone size: -; V gene: TRBV10-3; CDR3 DNA: TGTGCCATCAGTATAGCGGGAGGGCCGGATGAGCAGTTCTTC; CDR3 protein: CAISIAGGPDEQFF
J gene: TRBJ2-7; D gene: TRBD1; clone size: -; V gene: TRBV14; CDR3 DNA: TGTGCCAGCAGCCCAGCACAGGGGATCCCCTACGAGCAGTACTTC; CDR3 protein: CASSPAQGIPYEQYF